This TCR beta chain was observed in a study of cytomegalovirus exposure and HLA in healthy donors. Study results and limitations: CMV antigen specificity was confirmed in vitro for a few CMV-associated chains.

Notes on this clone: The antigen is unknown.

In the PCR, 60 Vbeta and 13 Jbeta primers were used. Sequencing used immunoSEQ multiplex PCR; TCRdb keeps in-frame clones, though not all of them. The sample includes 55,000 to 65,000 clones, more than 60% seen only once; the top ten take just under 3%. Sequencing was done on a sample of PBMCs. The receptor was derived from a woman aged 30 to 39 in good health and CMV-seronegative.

CDR3: CASSLSAGRGTEAFF. The CDR3 nucleotides are TGTGCCAGCAGTTTATCGGCGGGGAGGGGCACTGAAGCTTTCTTT. This chain joins TRBV27 and TRBJ1-1; a weak D match, TRBD1 (5 bases). The V end was cut by 0 bases, the J end by 4 bases, with 12 bases between. This CDR3 is built from 15 residues. Per the germline V gene, CDR1 is MNHEY and CDR2 is SMNVEV (reference sequence).